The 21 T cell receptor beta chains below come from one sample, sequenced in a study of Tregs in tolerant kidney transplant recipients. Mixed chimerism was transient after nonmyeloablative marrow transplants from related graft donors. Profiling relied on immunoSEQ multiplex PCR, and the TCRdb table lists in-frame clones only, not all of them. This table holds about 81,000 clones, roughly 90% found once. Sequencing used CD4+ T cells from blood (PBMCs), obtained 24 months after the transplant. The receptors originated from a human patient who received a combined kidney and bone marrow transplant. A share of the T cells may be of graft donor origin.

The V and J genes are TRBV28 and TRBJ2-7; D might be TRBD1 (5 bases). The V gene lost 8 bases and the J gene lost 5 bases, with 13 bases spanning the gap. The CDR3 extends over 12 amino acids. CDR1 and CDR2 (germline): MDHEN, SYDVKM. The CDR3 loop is CASLGQANEQYF. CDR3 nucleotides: TGTGCCAGCCTGGGGCAGGCGAACGAGCAGTACTTC. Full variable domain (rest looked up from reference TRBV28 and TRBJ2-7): DVKVTQSSRYLVKRTGEKVFLECVQDMDHENMFWYRQDPGLGLRLIYFSYDVKMKEKGDIPEGYSVSREKKERFSLILESASTNQTSMYLCASLGQANEQYFGPGTRLTVT.

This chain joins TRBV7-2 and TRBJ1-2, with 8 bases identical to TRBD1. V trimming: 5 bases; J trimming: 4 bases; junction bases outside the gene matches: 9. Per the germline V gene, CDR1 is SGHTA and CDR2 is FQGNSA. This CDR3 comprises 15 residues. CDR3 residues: CASSTRTGMGYGYTF. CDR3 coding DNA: TGTGCCAGCAGCACCCGGACAGGGATGGGCTATGGCTACACCTTC. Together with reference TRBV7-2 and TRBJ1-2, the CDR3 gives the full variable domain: GAGVSQSPSNKVTEKGKDVELRCDPISGHTALYWYRQSLGQGLEFLIYFQGNSAPDKSGLPSDRFSAERTGGSVSTLTIQRTQQEDSAVYLCASSTRTGMGYGYTFGSGTRLTVV.

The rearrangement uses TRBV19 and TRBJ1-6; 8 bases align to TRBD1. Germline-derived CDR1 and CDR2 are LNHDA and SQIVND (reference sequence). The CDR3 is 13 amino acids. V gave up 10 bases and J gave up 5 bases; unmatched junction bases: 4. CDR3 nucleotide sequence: TGTGCCACGGCGACAGGGGATAATTCACCCCTCCACTTT. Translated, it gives CATATGDNSPLHF.

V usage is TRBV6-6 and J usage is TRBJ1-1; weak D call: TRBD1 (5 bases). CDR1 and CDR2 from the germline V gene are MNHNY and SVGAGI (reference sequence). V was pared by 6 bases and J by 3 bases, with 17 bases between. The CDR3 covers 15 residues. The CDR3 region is CASSPGTGADTEAFF. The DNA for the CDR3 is TGTGCCAGCAGCCCCGGAACTGGGGCCGACACTGAAGCTTTCTTT.

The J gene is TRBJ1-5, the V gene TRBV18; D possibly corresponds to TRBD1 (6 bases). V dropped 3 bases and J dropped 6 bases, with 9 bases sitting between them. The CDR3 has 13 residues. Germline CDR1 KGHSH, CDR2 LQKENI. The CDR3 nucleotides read TGTGCCAGCTCACCCCGAGGGGGTCAGCCCCAGCATTTT. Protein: CASSPRGGQPQHF.

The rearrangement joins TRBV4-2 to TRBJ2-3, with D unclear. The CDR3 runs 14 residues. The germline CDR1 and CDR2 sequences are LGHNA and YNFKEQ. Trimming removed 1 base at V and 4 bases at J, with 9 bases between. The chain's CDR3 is CASSQGLFSDTQYF. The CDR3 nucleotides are TGTGCCAGCAGCCAAGGGCTGTTCTCAGATACGCAGTATTTT.

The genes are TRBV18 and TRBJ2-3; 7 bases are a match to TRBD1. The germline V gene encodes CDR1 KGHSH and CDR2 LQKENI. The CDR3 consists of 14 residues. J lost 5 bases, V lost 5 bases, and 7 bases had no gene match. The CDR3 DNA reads TGTGCCAGCTCATCGAATACAGGGGTAGATACGCAGTATTTT. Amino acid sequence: CASSSNTGVDTQYF.

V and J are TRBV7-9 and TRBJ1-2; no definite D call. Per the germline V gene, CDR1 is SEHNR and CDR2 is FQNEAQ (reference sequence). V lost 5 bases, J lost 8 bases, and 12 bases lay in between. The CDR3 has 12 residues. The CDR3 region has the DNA TGTGCCAGCAGCCCAATAAGCGAGGGCTACACCTTC. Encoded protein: CASSPISEGYTF.

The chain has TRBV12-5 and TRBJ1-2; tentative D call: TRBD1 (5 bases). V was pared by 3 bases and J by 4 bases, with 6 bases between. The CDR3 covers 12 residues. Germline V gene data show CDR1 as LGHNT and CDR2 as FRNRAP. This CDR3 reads CASGFGGYGYTF. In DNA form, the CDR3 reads TGTGCTAGTGGTTTCGGGGGCTATGGCTACACCTTC.

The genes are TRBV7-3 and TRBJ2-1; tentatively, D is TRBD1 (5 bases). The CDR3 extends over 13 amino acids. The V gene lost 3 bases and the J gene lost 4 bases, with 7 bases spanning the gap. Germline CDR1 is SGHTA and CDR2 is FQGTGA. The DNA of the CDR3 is TGTGCCAGCAGCTTGGGGCTATACAATGAGCAGTTCTTC. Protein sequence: CASSLGLYNEQFF.

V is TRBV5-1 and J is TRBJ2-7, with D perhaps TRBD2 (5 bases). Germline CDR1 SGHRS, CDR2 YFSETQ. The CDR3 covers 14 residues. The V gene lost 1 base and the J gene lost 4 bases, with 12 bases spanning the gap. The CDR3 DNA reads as TGCGCCAGCAGCTTGCACGGAGCGGAGTACGAGCAGTACTTC. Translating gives CASSLHGAEYEQYF.

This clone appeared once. The CDR3 loop is CASRVIAGGPDTQYF. The CDR3 region has the DNA TGTGCCAGTAGGGTAATAGCGGGAGGGCCGGATACGCAGTATTTT. The genes are TRBV19 and TRBJ2-3; 11 bases align to TRBD2. Germline V lookup: CDR1 LNHDA, CDR2 SQIVND (reference sequence). The CDR3 sequence is 15 residues long. J lost 6 bases, V lost 6 bases, and 8 bases had no gene match.

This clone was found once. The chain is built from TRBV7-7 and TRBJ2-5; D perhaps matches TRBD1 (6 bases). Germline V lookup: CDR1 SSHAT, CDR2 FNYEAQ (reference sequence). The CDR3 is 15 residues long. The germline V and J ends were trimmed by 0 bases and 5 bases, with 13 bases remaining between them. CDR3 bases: TGTGCCAGCAGCTTAGCGGGGGCAAGTCGTGAGACCCAGTACTTC. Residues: CASSLAGASRETQYF.

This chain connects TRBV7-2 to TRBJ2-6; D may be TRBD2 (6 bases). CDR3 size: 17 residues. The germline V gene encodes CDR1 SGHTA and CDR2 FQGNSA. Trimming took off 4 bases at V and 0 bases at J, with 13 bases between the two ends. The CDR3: CASSSRDSGSGANVLTF. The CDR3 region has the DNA TGTGCCAGCAGCTCCCGGGACTCGGGCTCTGGGGCCAACGTCCTGACTTTC.

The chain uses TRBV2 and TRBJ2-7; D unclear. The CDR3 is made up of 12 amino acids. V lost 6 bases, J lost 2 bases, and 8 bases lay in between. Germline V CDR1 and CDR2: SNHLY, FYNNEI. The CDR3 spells CASRVSPYEQYF. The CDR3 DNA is TGTGCCAGCAGGGTTAGCCCCTACGAGCAGTACTTC.

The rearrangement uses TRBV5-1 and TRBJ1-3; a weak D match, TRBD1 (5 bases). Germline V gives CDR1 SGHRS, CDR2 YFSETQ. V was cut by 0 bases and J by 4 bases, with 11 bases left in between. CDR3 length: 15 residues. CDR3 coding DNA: TGCGCCAGCAGCTTGGCCGGGGGGTACGGAAACACCATATATTTT. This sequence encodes CASSLAGGYGNTIYF.

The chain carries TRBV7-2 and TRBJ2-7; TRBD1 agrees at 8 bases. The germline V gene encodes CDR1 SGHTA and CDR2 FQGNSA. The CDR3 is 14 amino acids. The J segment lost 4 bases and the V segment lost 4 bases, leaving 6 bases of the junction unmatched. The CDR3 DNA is TGTGCCAGCAGCTCCTGGGACAGGTCTTACGAGCAGTACTTC. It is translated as CASSSWDRSYEQYF.

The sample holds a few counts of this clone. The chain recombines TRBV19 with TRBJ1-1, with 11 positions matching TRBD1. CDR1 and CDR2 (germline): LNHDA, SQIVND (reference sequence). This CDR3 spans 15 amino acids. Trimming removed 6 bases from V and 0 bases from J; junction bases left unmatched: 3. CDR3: CASSGTGGMNTEAFF. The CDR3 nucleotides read TGTGCCAGTAGCGGGACAGGGGGAATGAACACTGAAGCTTTCTTT.

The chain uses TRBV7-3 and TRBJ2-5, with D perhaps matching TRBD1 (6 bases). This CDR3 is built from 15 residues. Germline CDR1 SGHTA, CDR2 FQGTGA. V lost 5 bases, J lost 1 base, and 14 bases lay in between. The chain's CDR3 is CASSLYTGIQETQYF. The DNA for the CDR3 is TGTGCCAGCAGCCTCTATACAGGGATCCAAGAGACCCAGTACTTC. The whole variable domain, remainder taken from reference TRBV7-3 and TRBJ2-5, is GAGVSQTPSNKVTEKGKYVELRCDPISGHTALYWYRQSLGQGPEFLIYFQGTGAADDSGLPNDRFFAVRPEGSVSTLKIQRTERGDSAVYLCASSLYTGIQETQYFGPGTRLLVL.

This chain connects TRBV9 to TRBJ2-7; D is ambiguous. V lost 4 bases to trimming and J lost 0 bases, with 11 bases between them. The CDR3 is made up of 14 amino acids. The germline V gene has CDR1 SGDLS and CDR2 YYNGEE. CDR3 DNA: TGTGCCAGCAGCCCAACCCCGAGCTCCTACGAGCAGTACTTC. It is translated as CASSPTPSSYEQYF. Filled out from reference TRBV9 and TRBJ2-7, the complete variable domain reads DSGVTQTPKHLITATGQRVTLRCSPRSGDLSVYWYQQSLDQGLQFLIQYYNGEERAKGNILERFSAQQFPDLHSELNLSSLELGDSALYFCASSPTPSSYEQYFGPGTRLTVT.

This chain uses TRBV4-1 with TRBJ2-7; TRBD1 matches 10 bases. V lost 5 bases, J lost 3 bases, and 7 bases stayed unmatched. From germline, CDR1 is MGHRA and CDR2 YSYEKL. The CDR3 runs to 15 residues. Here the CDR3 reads CASSNRDRGLYEQYF. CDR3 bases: TGCGCCAGCAGCAACCGGGACAGGGGACTCTACGAGCAGTACTTC.